The clone carrying this T cell receptor (beta chain) was detected a few times. Its antigen is undetermined. CDR1 SNHLY and CDR2 FYNNEI come from the germline V gene. V gave up 7 bases and J gave up 3 bases; unmatched junction bases: 7. This CDR3 is 15 amino acids long. The data are from a study of T cells in Graves' hyperthyroidism and ophthalmopathy. Calling Graves' hyperthyroidism stable meant ophthalmopathy did not progress within 18 months. Study-wide results and limits: Blood shared most expanded thyroid clonotypes above 0.001. By a 13 V-J model, ophthalmopathy was set apart from stable hyperthyroidism.

RNA transcripts yielded amplified TCR beta CDR3 regions. Initially, a first-round RT-PCR of the TCR CDR3 employed the HTBI primer set. TCRdb independently ran MiXCR on the multiplex PCR reads; one entry per CDR3 protein. Among about 840,000 distinct CDR3 sequences, roughly 40% were seen once, and the ten largest hold around 10%. The source of this sequence is a young man with Graves' hyperthyroidism. V gene TRBV2 combines with J gene TRBJ2-7; 12 bases are shared with TRBD1. Sequencing was done on a sample of blood. CDR3 in DNA: TGTGCCAGCACCCAGGGGACAGGGGGCTACTACGAGCAGTACTTC. Its protein is CASTQGTGGYYEQYF. Complete variable domain (other parts from reference TRBV2 and TRBJ2-7): EPEVTQTPSHQVTQMGQEVILRCVPISNHLYFYWYRQILGQKVEFLVSFYNNEISEKSEIFDDQFSVERPDGSNFTLKIRSTKLEDSAMYFCASTQGTGGYYEQYFGPGTRLTVT.